The rows below give T cell receptor beta chains drawn from one sample of a study of shared clonotypes between healthy human individuals. Clones were sequenced by immunoSEQ multiplex PCR, and TCRdb holds only the in-frame ones, with some missing. The sample carries fewer than 1.4 million clones, around 82% recorded once. The sample comprised memory CD4+ T cells from PBMCs. Every receptor here comes from a man aged 18 to 35 in good health. Some clones in this sample may be carry-over from other donors' samples. CDR3s include the opening cysteine and the closing phenylalanine or tryptophan. The D gene is left open where the match is weak. Only part of the rows carry a size: once, few, many, or a class if the clone is expanded.

D gene	clone size	V gene	CDR3 length	J gene	CDR3 DNA	CDR3 protein
TRBD1	NA	TRBV5-5	14	TRBJ1-1	TGTGCCAGCAGCTACCGGGACAGTTACGATGAAGCTTTCTTT	CASSYRDSYDEAFF
NA	NA	TRBV2	12	TRBJ2-1	TGTGCCAGCAGTGGGGGCAGCAATGAGCAGTTCTTC	CASSGGSNEQFF
NA	NA	TRBV7-2	13	TRBJ1-2	TGTGCCAGCAGCTTAGACAGGGCGAATGGCTACACCTTC	CASSLDRANGYTF
NA	NA	TRBV7-9	15	TRBJ2-7	TGTGCCAGCAGCTGGGGGGGCAGTCAAGCCTACGAGCAGTACTTC	CASSWGGSQAYEQYF
NA	many	TRBV11-2	17	TRBJ2-1	TGTGCCAGCAGCTTAGAAGAAAGAGCGAGGCGGGACAATGAGCAGTTCTTC	CASSLEERARRDNEQFF
NA	once	TRBV27	15	TRBJ1-2	TGTGCCAGCCGCCCCTTTGAACAGGGTGCTTATGGCTACACCTTC	CASRPFEQGAYGYTF
NA	NA	TRBV6-6	13	TRBJ1-1	TGTGCCAGCAGATCGGGACAAAACACTGAAGCTTTCTTT	CASRSGQNTEAFF
TRBD1	NA	TRBV4-2	18	TRBJ1-2	TGTGCCAGCAGCTTCTACTCGAGAGGGACAGGGGCTTTCCATGGCTACACCTTC	CASSFYSRGTGAFHGYTF
TRBD2	NA	TRBV28	19	TRBJ2-3	TGTGCCAGCAGCCCAAATCTTGGGGACCCTAGCGGGAGCACAGATACGCAGTATTTT	CASSPNLGDPSGSTDTQYF
NA	NA	TRBV14	17	TRBJ2-2	TGTGCCAGCAGCCAAGATAGGGGCCCGGTCTACACCGGGGAGCTGTTTTTT	CASSQDRGPVYTGELFF
NA	NA	TRBV10-3	12	TRBJ1-4	TGTGCCTCCGGGGGGGTGGTTGAAAAACTGTTTTTT	CASGGVVEKLFF
NA	NA	TRBV29-1	13	TRBJ1-1	TGCATCGCCGGGATGGGAATGAACACTGAAGCTTTCTTT	CIAGMGMNTEAFF
NA	NA	TRBV7-9	15	TRBJ1-5	TGTGCCAGCAGCTTAGGGATTGCAGGATTTCAGCCCCAGCATTTT	CASSLGIAGFQPQHF
NA	NA	TRBV19	16	TRBJ2-2	TGTGCCAGTACCCCCTGGGGGCAAGTAACGACCGGGGAGCTGTTTTTT	CASTPWGQVTTGELFF
NA	NA	TRBV30	13	TRBJ1-6	TGTGCCTGGAGCCCCCTCGGGGACTCACCCCTCCACTTT	CAWSPLGDSPLHF
NA	NA	TRBV19	13	TRBJ2-5	TGTGCCAGTAGTATAGCCAGCCGCGAGACCCAGTACTTC	CASSIASRETQYF
NA	NA	TRBV29-1	12	TRBJ1-1	TGCAGCGTTGGGGACCAATACACTGAAGCTTTCTTT	CSVGDQYTEAFF
NA	NA	TRBV7-8	13	TRBJ2-7	TGTGCCAGCAGCTTCGGGGGAGGTTACGAGCAGTACTTC	CASSFGGGYEQYF
TRBD1	NA	TRBV6-1	15	TRBJ2-5	TGTGCCAGCACCAACCAACTGACAGGGGAAGAGACCCAGTACTTC	CASTNQLTGEETQYF
NA	NA	TRBV6-1	13	TRBJ1-1	TGTGCCAGCACCCTAGAGGGGCCCACTGAAGCTTTCTTT	CASTLEGPTEAFF
NA	NA	TRBV29-1	10	TRBJ2-1	TGCAGCGTTGACTACAATGAGCAGTTCTTC	CSVDYNEQFF
NA	NA	TRBV27	15	TRBJ2-1	TGTGCCAGCAGTCTCCGGGACACAAATCACAATGAGCAGTTCTTC	CASSLRDTNHNEQFF
TRBD1	NA	TRBV4-3	16	TRBJ2-6	TGCGCCAGCAGCTCTCGACAGGGGAGTGGGGCCAACGTCCTGACTTTC	CASSSRQGSGANVLTF
NA	NA	TRBV28	12	TRBJ1-5	TGTGCCAGCAGTTACCCCCCCCAGCCCCAGCATTTT	CASSYPPQPQHF
NA	few	TRBV5-8	13	TRBJ1-5	TGTGCCAGCACCAGGGACCTACCACAGCCCCAGCATTTT	CASTRDLPQPQHF
NA	NA	TRBV19	12	TRBJ2-7	TGTGCCAGTAGCACCAGGGAAGGCGAGCAGTACTTC	CASSTREGEQYF
NA	NA	TRBV6-1	13	TRBJ2-7	TGTGCCAGCAGTAGTGCCTTCTCCTACGAGCAGTACTTC	CASSSAFSYEQYF
NA	NA	TRBV20-1	11	TRBJ2-3	TGCAGTGCAGATCTCAGGGATACGCAGTATTTT	CSADLRDTQYF
NA	NA	TRBV28	16	TRBJ2-1	TGTGCCAGCAGCTCCCCGCTCTCCCCGGGCTACAATGAGCAGTTCTTC	CASSSPLSPGYNEQFF
NA	NA	TRBV14	14	TRBJ2-1	TGTGCCAGCAGCCCACACCCGACGGGCGGTGAGCAGTTCTTC	CASSPHPTGGEQFF
NA	few	TRBV7-6	15	TRBJ1-5	TGTGCCAGCAGCTTAGACAGCGGGGTCAATCAGCCCCAGCATTTT	CASSLDSGVNQPQHF
TRBD1	once	TRBV5-1	15	TRBJ1-4	TGCGCCAGCAGCTTATCCGGACAGGGAACTGAAAAACTGTTTTTT	CASSLSGQGTEKLFF
NA	NA	TRBV28	15	TRBJ1-1	TGTGCCAGCAGTCCCCTGGATGACAGGAACACTGAAGCTTTCTTT	CASSPLDDRNTEAFF
TRBD2	once	TRBV28	14	TRBJ2-3	TGTGCCAGCCTCACTAGCGGGAGGACAGATACGCAGTATTTT	CASLTSGRTDTQYF
NA	NA	TRBV18	12	TRBJ2-7	TGTGCCAGCTCAACCGAAACCTACGAGCAGTACTTC	CASSTETYEQYF
NA	NA	TRBV10-3	12	TRBJ2-5	TGTGCCATCAGTGAAACGGAGGGGACCCAGTACTTC	CAISETEGTQYF
NA	NA	TRBV28	14	TRBJ2-5	TGTGCCAGCAGTTTCGCCCGGAGTGAGAAGACCCAGTACTTC	CASSFARSEKTQYF
NA	NA	TRBV5-1	13	TRBJ1-5	TGCGCCAGCAGCCGAGAGGGAAATCAGCCCCAGCATTTT	CASSREGNQPQHF
TRBD2	few	TRBV5-4	17	TRBJ2-5	TGTGCCAGCAGCCCGACTAGCGGGGGGGGAAACCAAGAGACCCAGTACTTC	CASSPTSGGGNQETQYF
TRBD2	NA	TRBV7-9	16	TRBJ2-3	TGTGCCAGCAGCTTCGGACTAGCGGGAGTTTTGGATACGCAGTATTTT	CASSFGLAGVLDTQYF
NA	NA	TRBV7-2	14	TRBJ1-2	TGTGCCAGCAGCTTAGGACGGCGAGAAATTGGCTACACCTTC	CASSLGRREIGYTF
NA	once	TRBV19	16	TRBJ2-7	TGTGCCAGTAGTATCACCGGACTGGGAGCGTCCTACGAGCAGTACTTC	CASSITGLGASYEQYF
NA	NA	TRBV4-2	14	TRBJ2-2	TGTGCCAGCAGCCAAGATCCCGGCGGCGGGGAGCTGTTTTTT	CASSQDPGGGELFF
NA	NA	TRBV6-6	15	TRBJ2-6	TGTGCCAGCAGTAATCAGGGGTCTGGGGCCAACGTCCTGACTTTC	CASSNQGSGANVLTF
TRBD2	once	TRBV2	12	TRBJ2-7	TGTGCCAGCAGCGGGAGGGCGGGTGAGCAGTACTTC	CASSGRAGEQYF
NA	NA	TRBV7-9	13	TRBJ2-5	TGTGCCAGCAGCTTCAATCCCCCAGAGACCCAGTACTTC	CASSFNPPETQYF
TRBD2	NA	TRBV7-9	16	TRBJ2-3	TGTGCCAGCAGCTTAGGTTCGGCGGGAGGGACGGATACGCAGTATTTT	CASSLGSAGGTDTQYF
NA	NA	TRBV6-5	13	TRBJ1-1	TGTGCCAGCAGTGGGGGCGCCGAAACTGAAGCTTTCTTT	CASSGGAETEAFF
NA	NA	TRBV4-3	15	TRBJ1-1	TGCGCCAGCAGCCAAGTATCGGCGGGGAACACTGAGGCTTTCTTT	CASSQVSAGNTEAFF
NA	NA	TRBV5-1	16	TRBJ2-2	TGCGCCAGCAGCTTGGAGGGCGACGCGAACACCGGGGAGCTGTTTTTT	CASSLEGDANTGELFF
NA	few	TRBV11-2	12	TRBJ1-1	TGTGCCAGCAGCTTAAGTGGAGCTGAAGCTTTCTTT	CASSLSGAEAFF
NA	NA	TRBV30	14	TRBJ2-2	TGTGCCTGGAGACAGGGAGGACACACCGGGGAGCTGTTTTTT	CAWRQGGHTGELFF
NA	NA	TRBV5-1	13	TRBJ1-2	TGCGCCAGCAGCTACGACAATGACTATGGCTACACCTTC	CASSYDNDYGYTF
TRBD1	NA	TRBV7-6	15	TRBJ2-7	TGTGCCAGCAGCCCTTCGGGACAGGGTTTCTACGGGCAGTACTTC	CASSPSGQGFYGQYF
TRBD1	NA	TRBV7-2	14	TRBJ1-3	TGTGCCAGCAGCGAACAGGGGCGGCGAAACACCATATATTTT	CASSEQGRRNTIYF
TRBD2	NA	TRBV28	15	TRBJ2-5	TGTGCCAGCAGTTTGCGAGGGGAGGGACAAGAGACCCAGTACTTC	CASSLRGEGQETQYF